This paragraph covers one T cell receptor beta chain sequence. Via MiXCR, TCRdb re-called the 5' RACE reads, giving one row per CDR3 protein. The sample records fewer than 300,000 distinct CDR3 sequences, 18% being singletons. V lost 2 bases to trimming and J lost 7 bases, with 8 bases between them. The germline V gene has CDR1 MNHNY and CDR2 SVGAGI (reference sequence). The CDR3 totals 13 residues. The data were obtained in a study of T-cell memory formation after mild COVID-19. J is TRBJ2-2 and V is TRBV6-6; D assignment may be TRBD1 or TRBD2 (5 bases each). This TCR derives from a man between 18 and 35 years old who had mild COVID-19 (a few samples of this study predate the infection). Cell type and time point are not known. Sequenced input: PBMCs or a T cell subset sorted from them (not recorded which). CDR3 sequence reads: CASSYVGDGELFF. In nucleotides, the CDR3 is TGTGCCAGCAGTTACGTGGGGGACGGGGAGCTGTTTTTT.